This is a list of T cell receptor beta chains from one sample in a study of beta chain features in type 1 diabetes. Method: immunoSEQ multiplex PCR; TCRdb's copy keeps in-frame clones and lacks some. The sample has under 450,000 clones; about 15% are singletons. The sequenced sample was naive CD4+ T cells from blood. The receptors shown here come from a man younger than 40 in good health. The CDR3 runs from the conserved cysteine through the conserved F or W. Fields, in order: D gene, V gene, clone size, J gene, CDR3 protein, CDR3 DNA. The D gene is left open where the match is weak. Where a row states a size, it is once, few, many or the class of an expanded clone; other rows omit it.

>TRBD1|TRBV5-1|few|TRBJ2-1
CASSPRTGLNEQFF
TGCGCCAGCAGCCCCCGGACAGGGTTGAATGAGCAGTTCTTC
>.|TRBV7-9|.|TRBJ2-1
CASSLAHEQFF
TGTGCCAGCAGCCTAGCCCATGAGCAGTTCTTC
>.|TRBV7-9|.|TRBJ2-2
CACRLQRLFF
TGTGCCTGCAGATTACAGCGGCTGTTTTTT
>TRBD2|TRBV5-1|.|TRBJ2-1
CASSFGAGEHNEQFF
TGCGCCAGCAGCTTTGGAGCGGGAGAACACAATGAGCAGTTCTTC
>.|TRBV6-6|few|TRBJ2-5
CASSYAETQYF
TGTGCCAGCAGTTACGCGGAGACCCAGTACTTC
>.|TRBV9|.|TRBJ1-6
CASSPSDRPGSPLHF
TGTGCCAGCAGCCCGAGCGACAGGCCAGGTTCACCCCTCCACTTT
>TRBD2|TRBV7-3|.|TRBJ2-3
CASSSSGSTDTQYF
TGTGCCAGCAGCTCTAGCGGGAGCACAGATACGCAGTATTTT
>.|TRBV4-1|few|TRBJ1-4
CASSQRRDRANEKLFF
TGCGCCAGCAGCCAACGGAGGGATAGGGCTAATGAAAAACTGTTTTTT
>TRBD2|TRBV5-4|.|TRBJ2-1
CASRRTSGRGNEQFF
TGTGCCAGCAGAAGGACTAGCGGGAGGGGAAATGAGCAGTTCTTC
>.|TRBV2|.|TRBJ1-1
CASLYGKNTEAFF
TGTGCCAGCCTGTACGGGAAGAACACTGAAGCTTTCTTT
>.|TRBV5-6|.|TRBJ1-2
CASSPRRIDGYTF
TGTGCCAGCAGCCCTCGACGGATCGATGGCTACACCTTC
>.|TRBV4-1|.|TRBJ2-3
CASSQDNPGGDTQYF
TGCGCCAGCAGCCAAGATAACCCCGGGGGAGATACGCAGTATTTT
>.|TRBV2|few|TRBJ2-1
CASSPNLASYNEQFF
TGTGCCAGCAGTCCCAACCTTGCCTCCTACAATGAGCAGTTCTTC
>.|TRBV9|.|TRBJ2-3
CASSVRPSTDTQYF
TGTGCCAGCAGCGTACGTCCTAGCACAGATACGCAGTATTTT
>.|TRBV27|.|TRBJ1-2
CASRSPGYGGYTF
TGTGCCAGCAGATCTCCAGGGTACGGTGGCTACACCTTC
>.|TRBV25-1|.|TRBJ2-5
CASSSVLYQETQYF
TGTGCCAGCAGTTCAGTGTTGTACCAAGAGACCCAGTACTTC
>.|TRBV30|few|TRBJ1-5
CAWSMGGDQPQHF
TGTGCCTGGAGTATGGGAGGGGATCAGCCCCAGCATTTT
>.|TRBV7-2|few|TRBJ2-3
CASSLARGGQYF
TGTGCCAGCAGCTTAGCGCGGGGTGGGCAGTATTTT
>.|TRBV7-9|.|TRBJ1-2
CASSDATPRRLRSEYGYTF
TGTGCCAGCAGCGACGCGACCCCACGACGGTTGAGGTCCGAGTATGGCTACACCTTC
>.|TRBV5-6|.|TRBJ1-2
CASSSKNYGYTF
TGTGCCAGCAGCTCTAAGAACTATGGCTACACCTTC
>TRBD1|TRBV4-3|few|TRBJ2-2
CASSQRDRGGGELFF
TGCGCCAGCAGCCAGAGAGACAGGGGCGGTGGGGAGCTGTTTTTT
>.|TRBV2|.|TRBJ2-7
CASRITVEAYEQYF
TGTGCCAGCAGGATAACAGTCGAGGCCTACGAGCAGTACTTC
>.|TRBV6-5|.|TRBJ1-2
CASSYSSQGGYGYTF
TGTGCCAGCAGTTACTCTTCTCAGGGAGGTTATGGCTACACCTTC
>.|TRBV7-7|.|TRBJ2-5
CASRGSGGTQYF
TGTGCCAGCAGAGGGTCTGGTGGGACCCAGTACTTC
>.|TRBV30|few|TRBJ1-1
CAWSNYLTGAFF
TGTGCCTGGAGCAATTATTTGACGGGAGCTTTCTTT
>TRBD1|TRBV9|few|TRBJ1-2
CASSVKVTGAGGIGYTF
TGTGCCAGCAGCGTAAAGGTGACAGGGGCAGGAGGGATTGGCTACACCTTC
>TRBD1|TRBV5-4|.|TRBJ1-1
CASSTQGMNTEAFF
TGTGCCAGCAGCACACAGGGGATGAACACTGAAGCTTTCTTT
>TRBD2|TRBV2|few|TRBJ2-3
CASTDKTSIDTQYF
TGTGCCAGCACCGATAAGACTAGCATCGATACGCAGTATTTT
>.|TRBV29-1|.|TRBJ2-3
CNLTGGAPTDTQYF
TGCAACTTAACTGGGGGGGCTCCCACAGATACGCAGTATTTT